The 20 T cell receptor beta chains presented below share a single source sample, sequenced in a study of neurological immune-mediated disorders. MiXCR, applied by TCRdb to the 5' RACE reads, yields one record per CDR3 protein. The sample has approximately 40,000 distinct CDR3 sequences, 10% seen once. The material sequenced was PBMCs. The receptors here all came from a woman aged 25 to 39 with HTLV-1-associated myelopathy (HAM/TSP).

Points on this clonotype: This may be a read error: a much more frequent sequence differs by one nucleotide. This sequence joins TRBV27 and TRBJ2-7, with 7 positions matching TRBD1. The CDR3 covers 15 residues. CDR1 and CDR2 (germline): MNHEY, SMNVEV (reference sequence). Trimming cost V 7 bases and J 2 bases; bases outside gene matches: 11. In nucleotides, the CDR3 is TGTGCCAGCAATTCCCCAGGGACAGCACCCTACGAGCAGTACTTC. Its translation is CASNSPGTAPYEQYF.

This clonotype was seen ten or more times. The gene calls are TRBV5-1 and TRBJ2-7; 11 bases fit TRBD1. Germline assignment: CDR1 SGHRS and CDR2 YFSETQ. This CDR3 has 14 residues. V lost 5 bases and J lost 3; bases outside the gene matches: 4. The CDR3 DNA reads TGCGCCAGCAGGTCTGGGACAGGGGGCTACGAGCAGTACTTC. Its translation: CASRSGTGGYEQYF.

This clonotype was observed many times. V is TRBV20-1 and J is TRBJ1-1; no reliable D call. Germline V gives CDR1 DFQATT, CDR2 SNEGSKA (reference sequence). The CDR3 extends over 14 amino acids. V was trimmed by 2 bases and J by 0 bases, leaving 10 bases between them. In DNA, the CDR3 is TGCAGTGCTAGACGGCGGGGAGTGAACACTGAAGCTTTCTTT. As protein: CSARRRGVNTEAFF.

The chain employs TRBV7-9 and TRBJ2-1, with TRBD2 as a possible D gene (6 bases). There are 15 residues in the CDR3. V was clipped by 5 bases and J by 7 bases, with 18 bases between them. Germline-derived CDR1 and CDR2 are SEHNR and FQNEAQ (reference sequence). CDR3 bases: TGTGCCAGCAGCCCGCGGGTGGGGGGACGGAATGAGCAGTTCTTC. It encodes CASSPRVGGRNEQFF.

Here the CDR3 reads CASSPALSSYNEQFF. CDR3 nucleotides: TGTGCCAGTAGTCCGGCTTTGAGCTCCTACAATGAGCAGTTCTTC. V gene TRBV19 combines with J gene TRBJ2-1; D not certain. CDR1 is LNHDA, CDR2 SQIVND, per germline (reference sequence). The V end was cut by 5 bases, the J end by 0 bases, with 11 bases between. This CDR3 has 15 amino acids.

Ten or more counts support this clonotype. V and J are TRBV20-1 and TRBJ1-2; D call uncertain. This CDR3 region has 14 residues. V was pared by 0 bases and J by 2 bases, with 10 bases between. Per germline, CDR1 DFQATT and CDR2 SNEGSKA (reference sequence). This CDR3 is CSARDVDGNYGYTF. In nucleotides, the CDR3 is TGCAGTGCTAGAGATGTCGACGGAAACTATGGCTACACCTTC.

This clonotype was counted at least ten times. The V call is TRBV6-6, the J call TRBJ2-1, with D maybe TRBD1 (6 bases). CDR1 is MNHNY, CDR2 SVGAGI, per germline (reference sequence). Trimming cost V 4 bases and J 6 bases, with 16 bases left between them. The CDR3 loop spans 15 amino acids. The CDR3 DNA reads TGTGCCAGCAGTTCCGTGGGACACCTCGGCAATGAGCAGTTCTTC. Translated: CASSSVGHLGNEQFF.

This clonotype came up many times. The chain employs TRBV5-5 and TRBJ1-2; no reliable D call. The germline V gene has CDR1 SGHKS and CDR2 YYEKEE (reference sequence). V dropped 3 bases and J dropped 7 bases, with 22 bases sitting between them. The length of the CDR3 is 16 residues. CDR3 residues: CASSYFSLRTVRGYTF. DNA of the CDR3: TGTGCCAGCAGCTATTTCTCTCTTCGGACGGTTCGTGGCTACACCTTC.

This clonotype was counted many times. The V and J genes are TRBV6-1 and TRBJ1-1, with TRBD1 identical over 8 bases. Trimming at V came to 2 bases and at J to 4 bases, leaving 3 bases not matched to a gene. Germline V gene sequence: CDR1 MNHNS, CDR2 SASEGT. CDR3 length: 14 residues. The CDR3 loop is CASSEQGAITEAFF. CDR3 bases: TGTGCCAGCAGTGAACAGGGGGCAATCACTGAAGCTTTCTTT.

This clonotype has at least ten counts. This chain joins TRBV20-1 and TRBJ2-7; 7 nucleotides agree with TRBD1. The V and J ends lost 6 bases and 9 bases, in that order; junction bases with no gene match: 8. Germline values: CDR1 DFQATT, CDR2 SNEGSKA (reference sequence). The CDR3 totals 11 residues. CDR3 in amino acids: CSANYRGRQYF. The CDR3 DNA reads as TGCAGTGCCAACTACAGGGGACGGCAGTACTTC.

This clonotype was seen ten or more times. In DNA, the CDR3 is TGCAGTGTTCAGACTAGCGGGGGAGTCAATGAGCAGTTCTTC. This codes for CSVQTSGGVNEQFF. The chain links TRBV20-1 to TRBJ2-1, with 12 nucleotides matching TRBD2. CDR3 length: 14 amino acids. J was trimmed by 6 bases and V by 7 bases; bases with no gene match: 7. Germline values: CDR1 DFQATT, CDR2 SNEGSKA (reference sequence).

This clonotype was counted ten times or more. V and J are TRBV5-1 and TRBJ1-6, with unresolved D. The V gene lost 3 bases and the J gene lost 2 bases, with 6 bases spanning the gap. The germline gives CDR1 SGHRS, CDR2 YFSETQ. This CDR3 spans 14 amino acids. DNA for the CDR3: TGCGCCAGCAGCTCGGGGACCTATAATTCACCCCTCCACTTT. Translating it yields CASSSGTYNSPLHF.

This clonotype has a count of ten or more. The chain employs TRBV27 and TRBJ2-3, with TRBD2 matching 12 bases. V was clipped by 2 bases and J by 1 base; unmatched bases: 7. Germline CDR1 and CDR2: MNHEY and SMNVEV (reference sequence). The CDR3 is 18 amino acids. The CDR3 coding sequence is TGTGCCAGCAGTTTAAGGCCTAGCGGGGGGGGCGGCACAGATACGCAGTATTTT. This encodes CASSLRPSGGGGTDTQYF.

This clonotype was observed many times. DNA for the CDR3: TGTGCCGGTTCGGACAGGGGGCACACTGAAGCTTTCTTT. It specifies CAGSDRGHTEAFF. The chain employs TRBV5-5 and TRBJ1-1, with 11 bases fitting TRBD1. The germline CDR1 and CDR2 sequences are SGHKS and YYEKEE (reference sequence). After removal of 10 bases from V and 3 bases from J, the junction contained 5 bases not matched to a gene. This CDR3 comprises 13 residues. Variable domain in full (rest from reference TRBV5-5 and TRBJ1-1): DAGVTQSPTHLIKTRGQQVTLRCSPISGHKSVSWYQQVLGQGPQFIFQYYEKEERGRGNFPDRFSARQFPNYSSELNVNALLLGDSALYLCAGSDRGHTEAFFGQGTRLTVV.

This clonotype showed up many times. The V call is TRBV20-1, the J call TRBJ2-7; TRBD1 matches at 7 bases. J was trimmed by 3 bases and V by 3 bases; bases with no gene match: 14. The CDR3 is made up of 16 amino acids. Germline V gene data show CDR1 as DFQATT and CDR2 as SNEGSKA (reference sequence). The CDR3 region has the DNA TGCAGTGCTAGCCTAAGAGGGGGCCAGAACTACTACGAGCAGTACTTC. Amino acids: CSASLRGGQNYYEQYF.

In this sample, this clonotype turned up many times. The chain has TRBV20-1 and TRBJ1-2; no clear D gene. The CDR3 runs to 13 residues. The V gene lost 0 bases and the J gene lost 3 bases, with 8 bases spanning the gap. Germline V CDR1 and CDR2: DFQATT, SNEGSKA (reference sequence). This CDR3 is CSARDGGYYGYTF. CDR3 sequence (DNA): TGCAGTGCTAGAGATGGAGGCTACTATGGCTACACCTTC.

This clonotype was recorded at least ten times. The rearrangement uses TRBV7-9 and TRBJ1-1; D remains ambiguous. V was shortened by 1 base and J by 3 bases, with 12 bases between the two germline ends. Per the germline V gene, CDR1 is SEHNR and CDR2 is FQNEAQ (reference sequence). CDR3 size: 15 residues. The CDR3 loop reads CASSLVQLGHTEAFF. DNA for the CDR3: TGTGCCAGCAGCTTAGTCCAGTTGGGCCACACTGAAGCTTTCTTT. Looking up the rest from reference TRBV7-9 and TRBJ1-1 gives the full variable domain: DTGVSQNPRHKITKRGQNVTFRCDPISEHNRLYWYRQTLGQGPEFLTYFQNEAQLEKSRLLSDRFSAERPKGSFSTLEIQRTEQGDSAMYLCASSLVQLGHTEAFFGQGTRLTVV.

This clonotype was detected ten times or more. The J gene is TRBJ2-2, the V gene TRBV6-5; 7 positions match TRBD2. V dropped 6 bases and J dropped 6; count of bases not matched to a gene: 10. The length of the CDR3 is 15 residues. Germline values: CDR1 MNHEY, CDR2 SVGAGI. The CDR3 bases are TGTGCCAGCAGAACGTCGGGGGGAACCGCCGGGGAGCTGTTTTTT. This codes for CASRTSGGTAGELFF.

The sample holds many counts of this clonotype. The chain has TRBV20-1 and TRBJ1-2; no clear D gene. The CDR3 sequence is 15 residues long. Trimming stripped 2 bases from V and 1 base from J, with 14 bases between. Germline V gene lookup returns CDR1 DFQATT and CDR2 SNEGSKA (reference sequence). CDR3 nucleotide sequence: TGCAGTGCTAGAAGTCCCGGAACATTTAACTATGGCTACACCTTC. Translated, it gives CSARSPGTFNYGYTF.

This clonotype showed up many times. The CDR3 is CASSSARTNSGANVLTF. The CDR3 bases are TGTGCCAGCAGCAGCGCTCGTACCAACTCTGGGGCCAACGTCCTGACTTTC. The rearrangement joins TRBV6-5 to TRBJ2-6; D is unclear. Trimming pared 6 bases from V and 0 bases from J, leaving 15 bases between. Germline CDR1 is MNHEY and CDR2 is SVGAGI. CDR3 length: 17 amino acids.